The clone carrying this T cell receptor beta chain has only a few counts. Its antigen is unknown. The source of the sample is a study of intratumoral heterogeneity in liver cancer. Study-level results: A noted limitation was under-sampling of tumor-infiltrating lymphocytes.

Measured with immunoSEQ multiplex PCR; TCRdb has only the in-frame clones, and not every one. Of just over 20,000 clones in the sample, 73% were seen once. Per germline, CDR1 SEHNR and CDR2 FQNEAQ (reference sequence). V lost 4 bases, J lost 3 bases, and 10 bases lay in between. The length of the CDR3 is 13 residues. Early-stage hepatocellular carcinoma patients were treatment-naïve prior to resection. The sample was tumor-adjacent normal tissue, taken before any cancer treatment. This chain links TRBV7-9 with TRBJ2-7, with D perhaps being TRBD1 or TRBD2 (5 bases each). The clonotype originates from a woman in her 70s with hepatocellular carcinoma. The CDR3 DNA follows: TGTGCCAGCAGCTCCGGGACGGACTACGAGCAGTACTTC. Translated: CASSSGTDYEQYF. The full variable domain, in which reference TRBV7-9 and TRBJ2-7 provide the parts outside the CDR3, is DTGVSQNPRHKITKRGQNVTFRCDPISEHNRLYWYRQTLGQGPEFLTYFQNEAQLEKSRLLSDRFSAERPKGSFSTLEIQRTEQGDSAMYLCASSSGTDYEQYFGPGTRLTVT.